Following are 32 T cell receptor beta chains from one sample sequenced in a study of T-cell reconstitution after alpha-beta-depleted transplantation in children. Using unique molecular identifiers, the investigators prepared the TCRbeta library. From the PCR reads, TCRdb called clonotypes with MiXCR, one entry per CDR3 protein. The sample shows some 500,000 distinct CDR3 sequences, around 18% of them seen only once. The material sequenced was PBMCs from the stem cell graft donor, taken from the stem cell graft. Receptors were obtained from a human donor who donated a stem cell graft to a child with acute lymphoblastic leukemia.

The chain combines TRBV6-1 with TRBJ1-5; TRBD1 is a possible D gene (6 bases). The CDR3 runs 13 residues. Germline V gene sequence: CDR1 MNHNS, CDR2 SASEGT. Trimming removed 8 bases from V and 7 bases from J, with 15 bases in between. The CDR3: CASHSRGGQPQHF. The CDR3 DNA sequence: TGTGCCAGCCATTCAAGGGGGGGACAGCCCCAGCATTTT.

In this sample, this clonotype turned up a few times. This chain joins TRBV20-1 and TRBJ2-7, with D maybe TRBD2 (6 bases). CDR1 DFQATT and CDR2 SNEGSKA come from the germline V gene (reference sequence). V lost 0 bases to trimming and J lost 6 bases, with 15 bases between them. The length of the CDR3 is 14 residues. This CDR3 reads CSARDFGGSFEQYF. DNA of the CDR3: TGCAGTGCTAGAGATTTTGGGGGGAGCTTCGAGCAGTACTTC.

A few counts support this clonotype. This rearrangement joins TRBV4-1 to TRBJ1-3; the match to TRBD1 covers 9 bases. This CDR3 has 17 residues. V was clipped by 0 bases and J by 1 base; unmatched bases: 4. Per the germline V gene, CDR1 is MGHRA and CDR2 is YSYEKL. The DNA for the CDR3 is TGCGCCAGCAGCCAAGACCGGGACAGGGCATCTGGAAACACCATATATTTT. It specifies CASSQDRDRASGNTIYF.

The count of this clonotype is one. The chain employs TRBV29-1 and TRBJ2-1; the match to TRBD2 covers 9 bases. CDR3 length: 13 amino acids. V lost 4 bases and J lost 7; bases outside the gene matches: 5. Germline CDR1 and CDR2: SQVTM and ANQGSEA. The CDR3 sequence: CSVGGLARNEQFF. CDR3 in DNA: TGCAGCGTTGGAGGACTAGCGCGTAATGAGCAGTTCTTC.

The V and J genes are TRBV5-1 and TRBJ2-1; 9 bases agree with TRBD2. With V trimmed by 0 bases and J by 9 bases, 10 bases remained unmatched. The CDR3 consists of 16 residues. CDR1 is SGHRS, CDR2 YFSETQ, per germline. Here the CDR3 DNA reads TGCGCCAGCAGCTTGGTCGTGGCGGGAGGGGAGCCTGAGCAGTTCTTC. It specifies CASSLVVAGGEPEQFF.

This clonotype turned up a few times. The rearrangement joins TRBV12-5 to TRBJ1-1; D is undetermined. The CDR3 is made up of 13 amino acids. The V end lost 5 bases, the J end lost 2 bases, and 9 bases lay between the germline ends. The germline CDR1 and CDR2 sequences are LGHNT and FRNRAP. Here the CDR3 DNA reads TGTGCTAGTGGTGGGGTGATCAACACTGAAGCTTTCTTT. Residues: CASGGVINTEAFF.

Only a few counts were recorded for this clonotype. V and J are TRBV11-2 and TRBJ2-2; 8 bases match TRBD1. The CDR3 runs 15 residues. CDR1 SGHAT and CDR2 FQNNGV come from the germline V gene. The ends lost 1 base at V and 5 bases at J; junction bases unmatched: 3. The CDR3 reads CASSLGTGMTGELFF. In nucleotides, the CDR3 is TGTGCCAGCAGCTTAGGGACAGGGATGACCGGGGAGCTGTTTTTT. Full variable domain (outside the CDR3, taken from reference TRBV11-2 and TRBJ2-2): EAGVAQSPRYKIIEKRQSVAFWCNPISGHATLYWYQQILGQGPKLLIQFQNNGVVDDSQLPKDRFSAERLKGVDSTLKIQPAKLEDSAVYLCASSLGTGMTGELFFGEGSRLTVL.

The rearrangement joins TRBV5-1 to TRBJ2-3, with D possibly being TRBD1 (5 bases). CDR3 size: 14 residues. V dropped 5 bases and J dropped 0 bases, with 10 bases sitting between them. Germline values: CDR1 SGHRS, CDR2 YFSETQ. DNA for the CDR3: TGCGCCAGCAGTACTGACAGTAGCACAGATACGCAGTATTTT. Translation: CASSTDSSTDTQYF.

This clonotype was recorded many times. The V and J genes are TRBV10-3 and TRBJ2-5, with 10 bases aligning to TRBD2. The CDR3 contains 16 residues. The trim removed 2 bases at V and 1 base at J, leaving 4 bases unmatched. Germline CDR1 reads ENHRY; CDR2 reads SYGVKD. CDR3 in amino acids: CAISETLAGSQETQYF. CDR3 nucleotides: TGTGCCATCAGTGAGACACTAGCGGGATCCCAAGAGACCCAGTACTTC.

V is TRBV27 and J is TRBJ2-7; D remains ambiguous. Germline CDR1 is MNHEY and CDR2 is SMNVEV (reference sequence). Trimming left V 1 base short and J 1 base short, with 8 bases between. CDR3 length: 14 amino acids. The CDR3, as DNA: TGTGCCAGCAGTTTATTTTCGGGTTCCTACGAGCAGTACTTC. Residues: CASSLFSGSYEQYF.

V and J are TRBV2 and TRBJ2-7; TRBD2 agrees at 8 bases. Germline-derived CDR1 and CDR2 are SNHLY and FYNNEI. With V trimmed by 0 bases and J by 3 bases, 19 bases remained unmatched. The CDR3 totals 20 residues. The CDR3 is CASSEAFSTSAWNGDYEQYF. In DNA form, the CDR3 reads TGTGCCAGCAGTGAAGCGTTTTCGACTAGCGCCTGGAACGGGGACTACGAGCAGTACTTC.

V is TRBV5-5 and J is TRBJ2-5; 7 positions match TRBD1. The trim removed 0 bases at V and 2 bases at J, leaving 4 bases unmatched. The germline V gene encodes CDR1 SGHKS and CDR2 YYEKEE (reference sequence). The CDR3 is 15 amino acids. As DNA, the CDR3 is TGTGCCAGCAGCTTGGCCCCGACAGGGCAAGAGACCCAGTACTTC. Protein sequence: CASSLAPTGQETQYF.

Remarks on this clonotype: Compared with germline, one end of the junction differs, possibly owing to a read error. The chain joins TRBV7-9 to TRBJ2-7, with a possible D match to TRBD1 (5 bases). The CDR3 is 13 amino acids. The germline gives CDR1 SEHNR, CDR2 FQNEAQ (reference sequence). The CDR3 region is CASSLEGQDDQYF. CDR3 bases: TGTGCCAGCAGCTTAGAGGGGCAGGACGACCAGTACTTC.

This clonotype has a handful of counts. The V call is TRBV7-8, the J call TRBJ2-7; TRBD1 is a possible D gene (6 bases). From germline, CDR1 is SGHVS and CDR2 FQNEAQ. Trimming shortened V by 1 base and J by 4 bases, and 11 bases separated the two germline ends. The length of the CDR3 is 14 residues. CDR3 nucleotides: TGTGCCAGCAGCTTAGACTCCAGGGGTTACGAGCAGTACTTC. It yields the protein CASSLDSRGYEQYF.

This clonotype was picked up a small number of times. The rearrangement uses TRBV20-1 and TRBJ2-1; 12 nucleotides match TRBD2. This CDR3 has 16 amino acids. Germline loops: CDR1 DFQATT, CDR2 SNEGSKA (reference sequence). J lost 2 bases, V lost 1 base, and 3 bases had no gene match. The CDR3 nucleotides read TGCAGTGCTAGAGGGCTAGCGGGAGGGCCCTACAATGAGCAGTTCTTC. Its translation is CSARGLAGGPYNEQFF.

This clonotype has ten or more counts. The rearrangement joins TRBV12-3 or TRBV12-4 to TRBJ2-1; unclear D gene. This CDR3 has 16 residues. The V end was cut by 6 bases, the J end by 0 bases, with 15 bases between. The CDR3 region is CASSPLGRSSYNEQFF. CDR3 coding DNA: TGTGCCAGCAGCCCCCTAGGGCGTAGCTCCTACAATGAGCAGTTCTTC.

This clonotype was picked up many times. The chain recombines TRBV7-9 with TRBJ2-1, with D possibly matching TRBD2 (5 bases). CDR1 SEHNR and CDR2 FQNEAQ come from the germline V gene (reference sequence). The germline V and J ends were trimmed by 5 bases and 0 bases, with 17 bases remaining between them. The CDR3 consists of 17 residues. The CDR3 here is CASSLPRRSSSYNEQFF. CDR3 nucleotide sequence: TGTGCCAGCAGCCTTCCACGGAGGAGTTCCTCCTACAATGAGCAGTTCTTC.

J is TRBJ2-1 and V is TRBV5-1, with 9 nucleotides matching TRBD1. V shed 3 bases and J 7 bases; nucleotides not matched to a gene: 8. Germline V CDR1 and CDR2: SGHRS, YFSETQ. The CDR3 is made up of 15 amino acids. The CDR3 region has the DNA TGCGCCAGCAGCTCCGCGGACAGGGGTGAGAATGAGCAGTTCTTC. This encodes CASSSADRGENEQFF.

This sequence joins TRBV5-1 and TRBJ2-5; D call uncertain. This CDR3 is 16 amino acids long. Germline values: CDR1 SGHRS, CDR2 YFSETQ. V was shortened by 0 bases and J by 2 bases, with 14 bases between the two germline ends. The CDR3 region is CASSLAVRGLQETQYF. The CDR3 DNA sequence: TGCGCCAGCAGCTTGGCCGTTCGCGGCCTTCAAGAGACCCAGTACTTC.

The chain joins TRBV4-1 to TRBJ1-5; D call uncertain. The V end was cut by 4 bases, the J end by 1 base, with 20 bases between. There are 18 residues in the CDR3. Germline V gives CDR1 MGHRA, CDR2 YSYEKL. CDR3 DNA sequence: TGCGCCAGCAGCCGTGGCAACTCCATTACCTCGAGCAATCAGCCCCAGCATTTT. It encodes CASSRGNSITSSNQPQHF.

This clonotype was seen only a few times. V gene TRBV30 combines with J gene TRBJ1-2; 8 positions match TRBD1. This CDR3 region has 15 residues. After removal of 0 bases from V and 3 bases from J, the junction contained 6 bases not matched to a gene. The germline gives CDR1 GTSNPN, CDR2 SVGIG (reference sequence). This chain's CDR3 is CAWSVGPGGDYGYTF. CDR3 DNA sequence: TGTGCCTGGAGTGTAGGGCCAGGGGGCGACTATGGCTACACCTTC.

This clonotype turned up a few times. CDR3 bases: TGTGCCACCAGCAGAGGGGAAGGGAACAACTACGAGCAGTACTTC. Translating it yields CATSRGEGNNYEQYF. The chain uses TRBV15 and TRBJ2-7; D gene ambiguous. The V end was cut by 1 base, the J end by 3 bases, with 13 bases between. The CDR3 sequence is 15 residues long. From germline, CDR1 is LNHNV and CDR2 YYDKDF (reference sequence).

V gene TRBV7-8 combines with J gene TRBJ2-5; 14 bases map to TRBD2. V lost 1 base, J lost 4 bases, and 2 bases stayed unmatched. This CDR3 region has 16 residues. Germline values: CDR1 SGHVS, CDR2 FQNEAQ. CDR3 protein: CASSLGGTSGRETQYF. The CDR3 DNA reads TGTGCCAGCAGCTTAGGGGGGACTAGCGGGAGAGAGACCCAGTACTTC.

The J gene is TRBJ2-1, the V gene TRBV12-3 or TRBV12-4; D is unclear. This CDR3 region has 12 residues. V was cut by 5 bases and J by 9 bases, with 11 bases left in between. DNA of the CDR3: TGTGCCAGCAGTATCGGAACGGGTGAGCAGTTCTTC. It translates to CASSIGTGEQFF.

In its sample, this clonotype was seen a few times. The CDR3 nucleotides read TGCAGCGCTCATACAGGGGATAACTATGGCTACACCTTC. Translation: CSAHTGDNYGYTF. The chain links TRBV29-1 to TRBJ1-2; 7 bases are a match to TRBD1. Germline CDR1 reads SQVTM; CDR2 reads ANQGSEA. V was clipped by 7 bases and J by 1 base; unmatched bases: 6. The CDR3 spans 13 residues.

CDR3 residues: CSVEELAGEGDEQFF. Written as DNA, the CDR3 is TGCAGCGTCGAGGAACTAGCGGGAGAGGGCGATGAGCAGTTCTTC. This rearrangement joins TRBV29-1 to TRBJ2-1, with TRBD2 matching 11 bases. This CDR3 comprises 15 residues. Germline V gene sequence: CDR1 SQVTM, CDR2 ANQGSEA. Unmatched junction bases numbered 12, after V lost 6 bases and J lost 8 bases.

The CDR3 here is CASNLEQGFSEQFF. The CDR3 DNA sequence: TGTGCCAGCAACCTGGAACAGGGCTTTAGTGAGCAGTTCTTC. V is TRBV9 and J is TRBJ2-1, with a weak D call TRBD1 (6 bases). Germline loops: CDR1 SGDLS, CDR2 YYNGEE. Trimming shortened V by 6 bases and J by 9 bases, and 19 bases separated the two germline ends. The length of the CDR3 is 14 residues.

The sample holds a few counts of this clonotype. The rearrangement uses TRBV20-1 and TRBJ2-1, with a weak D call TRBD2 (6 bases). Trimming pared 3 bases from V and 7 bases from J, leaving 16 bases between. This CDR3 has 14 residues. Per the germline V gene, CDR1 is DFQATT and CDR2 is SNEGSKA (reference sequence). DNA for the CDR3: TGCAGTGCTAGCCTCCTAGCGCCCGGGAATGAGCAGTTCTTC. Its translation: CSASLLAPGNEQFF.

About this clonotype itself: This is likely a read error, given that the CDR3 carries no conserved phenylalanine or tryptophan at its end. It is unclear where the CDR3 begins or ends on the DNA, so no DNA is shown, and the CDR3 is as TCRdb lists it. The genes are TRBV9 and TRBJ2-5. The CDR3 adds up to 8 amino acids, both ends counted. Germline V CDR1 and CDR2: SGDLS, YYNGEE. CDR3: CASSVAQP.

This chain's CDR3 is CASSPKRTGRVADTQYF. The CDR3 DNA is TGTGCCAGCAGTCCGAAACGGACAGGGAGAGTTGCAGATACGCAGTATTTT. This rearrangement joins TRBV27 to TRBJ2-3; the match to TRBD1 covers 8 bases. Germline V lookup: CDR1 MNHEY, CDR2 SMNVEV (reference sequence). The CDR3 runs to 17 residues. The junction had 14 bases not matched to a gene; V was cut back by 5 bases and J by 4 bases.

This clonotype was seen only a few times. This chain joins TRBV24-1 and TRBJ2-7; the D gene is possibly TRBD2 (7 bases). The CDR3 totals 15 residues. Germline assignment: CDR1 KGHDR and CDR2 SFDVKD. Deletions cut 5 bases from V and 4 bases from J, with 17 bases between. The CDR3 here is CATSAGGGSVYEQYF. The CDR3 bases are TGTGCCACCAGTGCCGGGGGCGGGAGCGTTTACGAGCAGTACTTC.

This clonotype was counted between two and nine times. The CDR3: CASSDQTSGRVLADTQYF. In nucleotides, the CDR3 is TGTGCCAGCAGCGACCAGACTAGCGGGAGAGTTTTGGCAGATACGCAGTATTTT. V gene TRBV9 combines with J gene TRBJ2-3; TRBD2 aligns across 12 bases. This CDR3 contains 18 residues. Germline V gene sequence: CDR1 SGDLS, CDR2 YYNGEE. With V trimmed by 3 bases and J by 4 bases, 12 bases remained unmatched.